The rows below give T cell receptor beta chains drawn from one sample of a study of CD8+ T cells in alopecia areata. Only in-frame clones appear in the TCRdb table, and some are missing; sequencing was by immunoSEQ multiplex PCR. Of 200,000 to 250,000 clones detected, around three fifths appear once; the ten largest clones hold roughly 4.2%. The input for sequencing was CD4+ T cells sorted from blood, taken at week 4, from a patient treated with tofacitinib. The origin of the receptors is a human donor with alopecia areata. The CDR3 runs from the conserved cysteine through the conserved F or W. Each record gives: clone size, J gene, D gene, V gene, CDR3 protein, CDR3 DNA. A D gene is named only where the DNA matches it firmly. The size entry is marked missing in some rows and otherwise reads once, few, many or a size class.

size: -
J: TRBJ1-1
D: -
V: TRBV6-5
CDR3: CASRPLGGGTEAFF
DNA: TGTGCCAGCAGACCCCTTGGGGGAGGGACTGAAGCTTTCTTT

size: once
J: TRBJ1-2
D: -
V: TRBV29-1
CDR3: CSVDDRNYGYTF
DNA: TGCAGCGTTGATGACAGGAACTATGGCTACACCTTC

size: -
J: TRBJ2-1
D: -
V: TRBV5-1
CDR3: CASSSMTDYNEQFF
DNA: TGCGCCAGCAGCTCTATGACAGATTACAATGAGCAGTTCTTC

size: -
J: TRBJ1-2
D: -
V: TRBV4-3
CDR3: CASSQDGGSYGYTF
DNA: TGCGCCAGCAGCCAAGACGGGGGGAGCTATGGCTACACCTTC

size: -
J: TRBJ1-5
D: TRBD1
V: TRBV30
CDR3: CAWRQGDQPQHF
DNA: TGTGCCTGGAGGCAGGGGGATCAGCCCCAGCATTTT

size: -
J: TRBJ1-2
D: TRBD1
V: TRBV7-9
CDR3: CASKGTGGNYGYTF
DNA: TGTGCCAGCAAGGGAACAGGGGGAAACTATGGCTACACCTTC

size: -
J: TRBJ2-5
D: -
V: TRBV4-2
CDR3: CASSQTDWGETQYF
DNA: TGTGCCAGCAGCCAAACCGACTGGGGGGAGACCCAGTACTTC

size: -
J: TRBJ2-7
D: -
V: TRBV15
CDR3: CATSYRGDEQYF
DNA: TGTGCCACCTCATACCGGGGAGACGAGCAGTACTTC

size: few
J: TRBJ2-5
D: -
V: TRBV29-1
CDR3: CSVEDHLRPETQYF
DNA: TGCAGCGTTGAAGACCACCTGCGACCGGAGACCCAGTACTTC

size: -
J: TRBJ2-7
D: -
V: TRBV6-5
CDR3: CASSSGPSGAYEQYF
DNA: TGTGCCAGCAGCTCCGGACCCTCAGGGGCCTACGAGCAGTACTTC

size: few
J: TRBJ2-5
D: -
V: TRBV10-3
CDR3: CASRDTEETQYF
DNA: TGTGCCTCTAGGGACACTGAAGAGACCCAGTACTTC

size: few
J: TRBJ2-3
D: -
V: TRBV29-1
CDR3: CSVVGGAGTDTQYF
DNA: TGCAGCGTCGTGGGTGGGGCCGGCACAGATACGCAGTATTTT

size: -
J: TRBJ2-1
D: TRBD2
V: TRBV2
CDR3: CASRSRTSGDNEQFF
DNA: TGTGCCAGCAGAAGTAGGACTAGCGGGGACAATGAGCAGTTCTTC